One and the same sample provided the 15 T cell receptor beta chains below, sequenced in a study of cytomegalovirus exposure and HLA in healthy donors. In the PCR, 60 Vbeta and 13 Jbeta primers were used. The repertoire was sequenced with immunoSEQ multiplex PCR; TCRdb's copy has only in-frame clones and lacks some. The repertoire holds hundreds of thousands of clones, with 77% as singletons. Material for sequencing was PBMCs. These receptors all come from a woman aged 60-75 years in good health and CMV-seropositive.

V is TRBV5-1 and J is TRBJ1-6; the match to TRBD1 covers 7 bases. The CDR3 sequence is 14 residues long. Trimming removed 0 bases from V and 7 bases from J; junction bases left unmatched: 1. Germline V gene sequence: CDR1 SGHRS, CDR2 YFSETQ. The CDR3 sequence is CASSLVTGNSPLHF. CDR3 coding DNA: TGCGCCAGCAGCTTGGTGACAGGGAATTCACCCCTCCACTTT.

The chain recombines TRBV7-8 with TRBJ2-7, with 8 nucleotides matching TRBD2. CDR1 SGHVS and CDR2 FQNEAQ come from the germline V gene. After removal of 5 bases from V and 0 bases from J, the junction contained 6 bases not matched to a gene. This CDR3 is built from 15 residues. Here the CDR3 reads CASSRGRMDSYEQYF. DNA of the CDR3: TGTGCCAGCAGCCGCGGGAGGATGGACTCCTACGAGCAGTACTTC.

V gene TRBV5-4 combines with J gene TRBJ1-1; no reliable D call. Germline CDR1 is SGHNT and CDR2 is YYREEE (reference sequence). The CDR3 extends over 15 amino acids. V lost 0 bases to trimming and J lost 0 bases, with 9 bases between them. In nucleotides, the CDR3 is TGTGCCAGCAGCTTGGGGGCACTTATGAACACTGAAGCTTTCTTT. Its translation: CASSLGALMNTEAFF.

V usage is TRBV7-8 and J usage is TRBJ1-2; D gene ambiguous. Germline CDR1 reads SGHVS; CDR2 reads FQNEAQ. Trimming removed 7 bases from V and 8 bases from J, with 29 bases in between. The CDR3 contains 17 residues. The chain's CDR3 is CASTTSVKAFREAGYTF. As DNA, the CDR3 is TGTGCCAGCACCACATCCGTTAAGGCGTTCCGGGAGGCCGGCTACACCTTC.

The V and J genes are TRBV12-5 and TRBJ2-7, with no clear D. The CDR3 totals 13 residues. CDR1 and CDR2 (germline): LGHNT, FRNRAP. V was trimmed by 1 base and J by 7 bases, leaving 11 bases between them. CDR3 loop: CASGLEPVWEQYF. As DNA, the CDR3 is TGTGCTAGTGGTTTGGAGCCTGTCTGGGAGCAGTACTTC.

This chain uses TRBV5-5 with TRBJ2-7, with 8 bases identical to TRBD1. CDR3 size: 16 residues. J lost 3 bases, V lost 0 bases, and 8 bases had no gene match. Germline values: CDR1 SGHKS, CDR2 YYEKEE (reference sequence). The CDR3 reads CASSLGPSGQVYEQYF. The CDR3 DNA reads TGTGCCAGCAGCTTGGGGCCTTCGGGACAGGTCTACGAGCAGTACTTC.

The CDR3 reads CASSLNVLAGSTDTQYF. For the CDR3, the DNA is TGCGCCAGCAGCTTGAATGTACTAGCGGGAAGCACAGATACGCAGTATTTT. V gene TRBV5-1 combines with J gene TRBJ2-3; 10 positions agree with TRBD2. The V gene's germline CDR1 is SGHRS and CDR2 YFSETQ. The CDR3 has 17 residues. V was clipped by 1 base and J by 0 bases; unmatched bases: 5. Using reference TRBV5-1 and TRBJ2-3 for the parts outside the CDR3, the full variable domain is KAGVTQTPRYLIKTRGQQVTLSCSPISGHRSVSWYQQTPGQGLQFLFEYFSETQRNKGNFPGRFSGRQFSNSRSEMNVSTLELGDSALYLCASSLNVLAGSTDTQYFGPGTRLTVL.

V and J are TRBV5-6 and TRBJ2-5; TRBD1 aligns across 9 bases. Per germline, CDR1 SGHDT and CDR2 YYEEEE. V lost 2 bases and J lost 1; bases outside the gene matches: 12. The CDR3 has 18 residues. CDR3 sequence (DNA): TGTGCCAGCAGCTTCCTAAACAGGGGGCCGGGGGGCCAAGAGACCCAGTACTTC. It is translated as CASSFLNRGPGGQETQYF.

The chain combines TRBV2 with TRBJ2-3; 9 bases map to TRBD2. The junction had 2 bases not matched to a gene; V was cut back by 5 bases and J by 2 bases. CDR1 and CDR2 (germline): SNHLY, FYNNEI. The CDR3 runs 14 residues. The CDR3 DNA is TGTGCCAGCAGTCCTAGCGGGATCACAGATACGCAGTATTTT. It specifies CASSPSGITDTQYF.

This clone has just a few counts. The V and J genes are TRBV19 and TRBJ1-2, with unresolved D. Trimming took off 1 base at V and 3 bases at J, with 9 bases between the two ends. Germline CDR1 reads LNHDA; CDR2 reads SQIVND (reference sequence). The CDR3 loop spans 14 amino acids. The CDR3 coding sequence is TGTGCCAGTAGTATAGGGCTGTCTTACTATGGCTACACCTTC. Its translation: CASSIGLSYYGYTF.

The J gene is TRBJ1-2, the V gene TRBV20-1; D is ambiguous. Germline V gene lookup returns CDR1 DFQATT and CDR2 SNEGSKA (reference sequence). The CDR3 loop spans 11 amino acids. Trimming shortened V by 3 bases and J by 4 bases, and 6 bases separated the two germline ends. CDR3 loop: CSARNSYGYTF. The DNA of the CDR3 is TGCAGTGCTAGGAACTCCTATGGCTACACCTTC.

The V call is TRBV18, the J call TRBJ1-2, with a tentative D call TRBD1 (5 bases). V gave up 6 bases and J gave up 8 bases, with 13 bases separating them. Germline loops: CDR1 KGHSH, CDR2 LQKENI. The CDR3 sequence is 12 residues long. CDR3 residues: CASSDTKGGYTF. In DNA, the CDR3 is TGTGCCAGCTCGGACACTAAGGGAGGCTACACCTTC.

This rearrangement joins TRBV9 to TRBJ2-3; D may be TRBD2 (5 bases). The CDR3 consists of 11 residues. Germline CDR1 and CDR2: SGDLS and YYNGEE. V was trimmed by 7 bases and J by 6 bases, leaving 9 bases between them. This chain's CDR3 is CASRGTDTQYF. CDR3 DNA: TGTGCCAGCCGGGGAACGGATACGCAGTATTTT.

This clone was counted a single time. The V gene is TRBV6-4, the J gene TRBJ2-1; no firm D call. CDR1 is MRHNA and CDR2 is SNTAGT in the germline V gene. The ends were cut back, 3 bases at V and 0 bases at J, with 9 bases in the middle. CDR3 length: 15 amino acids. CDR3 sequence (DNA): TGTGCCAGCAGTGAGGTTTCCAGCTCCTACAATGAGCAGTTCTTC. Protein: CASSEVSSSYNEQFF.

This clone appeared a few times. This chain joins TRBV4-1 and TRBJ1-2; 8 positions agree with TRBD1. CDR1 MGHRA and CDR2 YSYEKL come from the germline V gene. The CDR3 sequence is 16 residues long. J gave up 4 bases and V 0 bases, and 7 bases lay outside the gene matches. DNA of the CDR3: TGCGCCAGCAGCCAAGAGGCCCTCAGGGGGCTCTATGGCTACACCTTC. It is translated as CASSQEALRGLYGYTF.